This TCR beta chain was obtained from a study of Tregs in tolerant kidney transplant recipients. Worth noting for this clone: Its specificity is unknown.

Sequenced by immunoSEQ multiplex PCR; TCRdb stores in-frame clones only, minus some. The sample has fewer than 65,000 clones, 70% to 90% seen once. Study conclusions and caveats: Validation in larger populations is needed because few patients were studied. Tolerant patients' donor-specific Tregs expanded beyond overall Tregs, suggesting antigen-driven growth. This study did not directly address biological reproducibility. For some patients, primers changed over time, blocking nucleotide-level comparison.

CDR3 length: 13 amino acids. The germline V and J ends were trimmed by 5 bases and 6 bases, with 10 bases remaining between them. CDR1 and CDR2 from the germline V gene are SGHTA and FQGNSA. The TCR was taken from a human donor who received a combined kidney and bone marrow transplant. The material sequenced was Tregs from blood, taken before the transplant. This sequence joins TRBV7-2 and TRBJ2-2, with D possibly being TRBD2 (6 bases). As DNA, the CDR3 is TGTGCCAGCAGCCCATGGGGGGCCGGGGAGCTGTTTTTT. This sequence encodes CASSPWGAGELFF.